Each of the 20 T cell receptor beta chains below was sequenced from the same sample in a study of monozygotic twins with inflammatory bowel disease. Each CDR3 protein gets one entry in TCRdb, which reprocessed the 5' RACE reads and gives no DNA. Recorded here are hundreds of thousands of distinct CDR3 sequences; the top ten clones represent about 2.4%. Sequencing was performed on blood. The receptors here all came from a human donor with ulcerative colitis or Crohn's disease, or a healthy co-twin of an affected twin (not recorded which).

CDR3 in amino acids: CASSEGRVTDTQYF. The chain joins TRBV2 to TRBJ2-3; TCRdb's assignment of TRBD2 cannot be checked, as there is no DNA. This CDR3 has 14 amino acids. Germline V gene lookup returns CDR1 SNHLY and CDR2 FYNNEI.

The V and J genes are TRBV6-6 and TRBJ1-2. The CDR3 runs 12 residues. CDR1 MNHNY and CDR2 SVGAGI come from the germline V gene (reference sequence). The CDR3 spells CASSPPQGMGTF.

V usage is TRBV5-1 and J usage is TRBJ2-2. The CDR3 is made up of 14 amino acids. Germline V gene lookup returns CDR1 SGHRS and CDR2 YFSETQ. CDR3 residues: CASSPQEAAGELFF.

The rearrangement links TRBV12-3 or TRBV12-4 to TRBJ2-4. There are 11 residues in the CDR3. CDR3 sequence: CASSSRDIQYF.

The chain's CDR3 is CATSDPGQSRPDTQYF. The rearrangement links TRBV24-1 to TRBJ2-3; TCRdb returns TRBD1, unconfirmable since there is no DNA. The CDR3 has 16 amino acids. CDR1 is KGHDR, CDR2 SFDVKD, per germline.

The rearrangement joins TRBV24-1 to TRBJ2-3; as DNA is missing, the TRBD1 call by TCRdb cannot be tested. Looked up from germline, CDR1 is KGHDR and CDR2 is SFDVKD. The CDR3 is 15 residues long. The CDR3 loop reads CATSDWGQTTDTQYF.

J is TRBJ2-3 and V is TRBV3-1; the TCRdb call, TRBD1, lacks DNA for checking. The germline gives CDR1 LGHDT, CDR2 YNNKEL (reference sequence). This CDR3 comprises 15 residues. The CDR3 reads CASSPQTGRTDTQYF.

CDR3 sequence reads: CATSESSSGSSYNEQFF. The V call is TRBV24-1, the J call TRBJ2-1; TCRdb selects TRBD2, and the lack of DNA leaves this call unchecked. Germline V gives CDR1 KGHDR, CDR2 SFDVKD. CDR3 size: 17 residues.

The genes are TRBV3-1 and TRBJ1-2; TCRdb's assignment of TRBD1 cannot be checked, as there is no DNA. CDR3 length: 14 residues. Per the germline V gene, CDR1 is LGHDT and CDR2 is YNNKEL (reference sequence). The CDR3 sequence: CASSQGQGAYGYTF.

This sequence joins TRBV7-9 and TRBJ1-1. There are 15 residues in the CDR3. Per the germline V gene, CDR1 is SEHNR and CDR2 is FQNEAQ (reference sequence). The CDR3 sequence: CASTFISTVNTEAFF. Supplemented by reference TRBV7-9 and TRBJ1-1, the full variable domain reads DTGVSQNPRHKITKRGQNVTFRCDPISEHNRLYWYRQTLGQGPEFLTYFQNEAQLEKSRLLSDRFSAERPKGSFSTLEIQRTEQGDSAMYLCASTFISTVNTEAFFGQGTRLTVV.

This chain uses TRBV14 with TRBJ2-1; absent DNA, TCRdb's TRBD1 call cannot be checked. This CDR3 region has 14 residues. Germline assignment: CDR1 SGHDN and CDR2 FVKESK. CDR3 sequence reads: CASSQNRDRAMQFF. Full variable domain (missing parts from reference TRBV14 and TRBJ2-1): EAGVTQFPSHSVIEKGQTVTLRCDPISGHDNLYWYRRVMGKEIKFLLHFVKESKQDESGMPNNRFLAERTGGTYSTLKVQPAELEDSGVYFCASSQNRDRAMQFFGPGTRLTVL.

The chain uses TRBV20-1 and TRBJ2-7; the TRBD1 assignment by TCRdb is unverifiable without DNA. Germline CDR1 is DFQATT and CDR2 is SNEGSKA (reference sequence). The CDR3 totals 14 residues. Here the CDR3 reads CSARLRGFSYEQYF.

The chain carries TRBV5-1 and TRBJ1-6; as DNA is missing, the TRBD1 call by TCRdb cannot be tested. Germline V gene sequence: CDR1 SGHRS, CDR2 YFSETQ. CDR3 length: 15 amino acids. The CDR3 here is CASSASTGRTSPLHF.

The chain uses TRBV7-9 and TRBJ1-2. Germline V gives CDR1 SEHNR, CDR2 FQNEAQ (reference sequence). The CDR3 extends over 12 amino acids. The CDR3 is CASTELHYGYTF.

V is TRBV15 and J is TRBJ2-7. The germline V gene has CDR1 LNHNV and CDR2 YYDKDF (reference sequence). This CDR3 comprises 13 residues. The CDR3 spells CATSQRNSYEQYF.

The chain carries TRBV14 and TRBJ2-1; TCRdb lists TRBD2, though no DNA is available to test this call. The CDR3 is 16 amino acids. Germline values: CDR1 SGHDN, CDR2 FVKESK. CDR3 in amino acids: CASSHPGIVGRNEQFF.

The chain uses TRBV7-8 and TRBJ1-5; absent DNA, TCRdb's TRBD1 call cannot be checked. Germline-derived CDR1 and CDR2 are SGHVS and FQNEAQ. The CDR3 runs to 15 residues. This CDR3 is CASSFMTGEDQPQHF.

V usage is TRBV7-7 and J usage is TRBJ2-1; lacking DNA, the TRBD1 call made by TCRdb goes unchecked. This CDR3 is 14 amino acids long. In germline, CDR1 is SSHAT, CDR2 FNYEAQ (reference sequence). CDR3 loop: CASSLAVGADEQFF.

The V call is TRBV24-1, the J call TRBJ1-4; the D call from TCRdb, TRBD1, cannot be confirmed without DNA. The CDR3 has 15 residues. Looked up from germline, CDR1 is KGHDR and CDR2 is SFDVKD. CDR3 sequence: CATSDGQGSNEKLFF.

The V gene is TRBV5-1, the J gene TRBJ1-1; TCRdb returns TRBD1, unconfirmable since there is no DNA. Per germline, CDR1 SGHRS and CDR2 YFSETQ. CDR3 length: 14 amino acids. CDR3 residues: CASSFTRGTGEAFF.